This TCR beta chain is drawn from a study of Tregs in tolerant kidney transplant recipients (dated by TCRdb to between 2018 and 2021). Looking at the study overall: The transplants used related donors with nonmyeloablative bone marrow transplantation, and mixed chimerism in the human trials was transient. TCRbeta sequencing was used in the study to identify donor-specific regulatory T cells before combined kidney and bone marrow transplantation, and the identified cells were then tracked after transplant.

For TCRbeta CDR3 sequencing, genomic DNA from the sorted cells was extracted using the QIAGEN DNeasy Blood and Tissue Kit. High-throughput TCRbeta CDR3 sequencing, which included PCR amplification with bias correction and internal controls, was done commercially through immunoSEQ. In the authors' own workflow: Unique productive TCRbeta sequences were defined by CDR3 nucleotide sequence where primers matched, otherwise by CDR3 amino acid sequence with Vbeta and Jbeta genes. To correct for sorting error, sequences found in more than one sorted population at a frequency ratio of 2:1 or less were discarded, and the remaining shared sequences were assigned to the population with the higher frequency. A sequence was defined as donor-reactive if the sequence was expanded at least 5-fold in CFSE-low cells compared with unstimulated cells and had a frequency of at least 0.01% in CFSE-low cells. Jensen-Shannon divergence calculated on the top 100 TCRbeta sequences ranked by frequency was used to measure repertoire divergence. When a sample had multiple sequencing runs, each run was corrected for sorting error separately and the runs were then pooled. Sourced from immuneACCESS, this table was stored by TCRdb with only in-frame sequences that have V and J called. A share of the clones is absent; for the studies checked, an unresolved V gene accounts for under half, and the remainder has no known explanation. V and J calls and clone size are as listed in that table; D and trimming were resolved from the DNA. The sample includes around 74,000 clones, with approximately 98% observed a single time. The ten largest clones capture approximately 0.56% of the sample.

What this sample's time point label stands for: blood sample drawn before combined kidney and bone marrow transplant. Thawed PBMCs were FACS-sorted into unstimulated Tregs (CD4+CD25+CD127-), CD4+ non-Tregs (CD4+CD25-), CD4 cells and CD8 cells. Patients were several combined kidney and bone marrow transplant recipients from the ITN036ST trial, and only these trial subjects had samples available. Healthy control blood was processed to PBMCs with a Ficoll density gradient and then cryopreserved, whereas patient PBMCs were collected both before and after transplant. As regards this clone: Its antigen has not been determined. Base qualities are missing; no much larger clone stands one base away.

Study-wide findings and limitations: Donor-specific Treg expansion exceeded global Treg expansion in tolerant patients, suggesting antigen-driven rather than nonspecific expansion. Because the study included only a small number of patients, the results must be confirmed in larger populations and under other immunosuppression protocols. For some patients the PCR primers changed over time, which made it impossible to compare the samples from those patients at the nucleotide level. Biological reproducibility was not directly assessed, although technical replication error appeared to be minimal. The most biologically relevant and donor-specific TCRbeta repertoire appeared to be identified by expanding Tregs with activated donor B cells.

The TCR was taken from a human donor who received a combined kidney and bone marrow transplant. The starting material was CD4+ T cells from blood, obtained before the transplant.

The CDR3 amino acid sequence is: CASSLSGGANEQFF. The sequenced DNA is TGTGCCAGCAGCTTAAGCGGGGGGGCGAATGAGCAGTTCTTC. The chain employs TRBV7-3 and TRBJ2-1; the central 9 bases match TRBD2. V lost 1 base and J lost 7 bases, and the count of bases not matched to a germline gene is 2. CDR1 SGHTA and CDR2 FQGTGA are derived from the germline V gene. The CDR3 runs 14 amino acids, cysteine and phenylalanine included. Just CDR3 DNA is preserved here, 42 bases in frame from base 1.